The rows below give T cell receptor beta chains drawn from one sample of a study of shared clonotypes between healthy human individuals. The method was immunoSEQ multiplex PCR; TCRdb's version includes in-frame clones alone and lacks a portion of them. The repertoire includes about 590,000 clones, 95% to 96% of them detected once, and 0.095% to 0.12% sits in the top ten. Sequencing was carried out using naive CD8+ T cells sorted from blood. The source of these receptors is a woman aged 30 to 39 in good health. Both conserved end residues are part of each CDR3. The order of the fields is D gene, clone size, J gene, V gene, CDR3 protein, CDR3 DNA. The D gene is left open where the match is weak. The size of a clone is reported for some rows only, either as once, few or many, or as a class for expanded clones.

d_gene: TRBD2; abundance: -; j_gene: TRBJ2-3; v_gene: TRBV5-5; CDR3aa: CASSLRLAGPTDTQYF; CDR3nt: TGTGCCAGCAGCTTGCGCCTAGCGGGCCCCACAGATACGCAGTATTTT
d_gene: -; abundance: -; j_gene: TRBJ1-4; v_gene: TRBV28; CDR3aa: CASSHQGSGEKLFF; CDR3nt: TGTGCCAGCAGTCATCAGGGATCTGGTGAAAAACTGTTTTTT
d_gene: TRBD2; abundance: -; j_gene: TRBJ2-7; v_gene: TRBV7-2; CDR3aa: CASSQGLAGGVDEQYF; CDR3nt: TGTGCCAGCAGCCAGGGACTAGCGGGAGGGGTAGACGAGCAGTACTTC
d_gene: TRBD1; abundance: -; j_gene: TRBJ1-2; v_gene: TRBV27; CDR3aa: CASGTGGLLYGYTF; CDR3nt: TGTGCCAGCGGGACAGGGGGCCTCCTCTATGGCTACACCTTC
d_gene: -; abundance: -; j_gene: TRBJ2-1; v_gene: TRBV5-6; CDR3aa: CASSLAGYEQFF; CDR3nt: TGTGCCAGCAGCTTGGCCGGATATGAGCAGTTCTTC
d_gene: TRBD2; abundance: -; j_gene: TRBJ2-1; v_gene: TRBV28; CDR3aa: CASKGLATYNEQFF; CDR3nt: TGTGCCAGCAAAGGACTAGCGACCTACAATGAGCAGTTCTTC
d_gene: TRBD1; abundance: -; j_gene: TRBJ1-1; v_gene: TRBV20-1; CDR3aa: CSAETGTEAFF; CDR3nt: TGCAGTGCTGAGACAGGGACTGAAGCTTTCTTT
d_gene: TRBD1; abundance: -; j_gene: TRBJ2-7; v_gene: TRBV7-9; CDR3aa: CASSLEGTGDYEQYF; CDR3nt: TGTGCCAGCAGCTTAGAGGGGACAGGGGACTACGAGCAGTACTTC
d_gene: -; abundance: -; j_gene: TRBJ2-7; v_gene: TRBV15; CDR3aa: CATSRRGGSYEQYF; CDR3nt: TGTGCCACCAGCAGGAGGGGCGGCTCCTACGAGCAGTACTTC
d_gene: -; abundance: -; j_gene: TRBJ2-5; v_gene: TRBV5-6; CDR3aa: CASSANVLETQYF; CDR3nt: TGTGCCAGCAGCGCGAATGTCCTGGAGACCCAGTACTTC
d_gene: TRBD1; abundance: -; j_gene: TRBJ1-1; v_gene: TRBV19; CDR3aa: CASGAGTGVTEAFF; CDR3nt: TGTGCCAGTGGAGCCGGGACAGGGGTTACTGAAGCTTTCTTT
d_gene: -; abundance: -; j_gene: TRBJ1-5; v_gene: TRBV2; CDR3aa: CASRERNQPQHF; CDR3nt: TGTGCCAGCAGGGAACGAAATCAGCCCCAGCATTTT
d_gene: TRBD2; abundance: -; j_gene: TRBJ2-3; v_gene: TRBV6-1; CDR3aa: CASSEDPLRAGATDTQYF; CDR3nt: TGTGCCAGCAGTGAAGACCCCCTTAGAGCGGGAGCTACAGATACGCAGTATTTT
d_gene: -; abundance: -; j_gene: TRBJ2-7; v_gene: TRBV15; CDR3aa: CATSRDTGTYEQYF; CDR3nt: TGTGCCACCAGCAGAGATACCGGGACCTACGAGCAGTACTTC
d_gene: -; abundance: -; j_gene: TRBJ1-1; v_gene: TRBV7-3; CDR3aa: CASSATSRTEAFF; CDR3nt: TGTGCCAGCAGCGCGACCTCGCGCACTGAAGCTTTCTTT
d_gene: -; abundance: -; j_gene: TRBJ2-1; v_gene: TRBV5-4; CDR3aa: CASSLYSEQFF; CDR3nt: TGTGCCAGCAGCTTATACTCTGAGCAGTTCTTC
d_gene: -; abundance: -; j_gene: TRBJ2-7; v_gene: TRBV7-9; CDR3aa: CASSAPSGPYEQYF; CDR3nt: TGTGCCAGCAGCGCACCATCGGGCCCCTACGAGCAGTACTTC
d_gene: -; abundance: -; j_gene: TRBJ2-5; v_gene: TRBV11-2; CDR3aa: CASSSPDRQETQYF; CDR3nt: TGTGCCAGCAGCTCCCCGGACAGACAAGAGACCCAGTACTTC
d_gene: TRBD1; abundance: -; j_gene: TRBJ2-5; v_gene: TRBV11-2; CDR3aa: CASSLQGQSLQETQYF; CDR3nt: TGTGCCAGCAGCTTACAGGGACAGTCACTCCAAGAGACCCAGTACTTC
d_gene: -; abundance: -; j_gene: TRBJ2-1; v_gene: TRBV11-2; CDR3aa: CATAPADLGNEQFF; CDR3nt: TGTGCCACCGCGCCGGCGGACTTGGGCAATGAGCAGTTCTTC
d_gene: TRBD2; abundance: -; j_gene: TRBJ2-1; v_gene: TRBV29-1; CDR3aa: CSVRIAGTEQFF; CDR3nt: TGCAGCGTTAGGATAGCGGGAACGGAGCAGTTCTTC
d_gene: -; abundance: -; j_gene: TRBJ2-6; v_gene: TRBV7-9; CDR3aa: CASSPVLDSGANVLTF; CDR3nt: TGTGCCAGCAGCCCAGTTCTCGATTCTGGGGCCAACGTCCTGACTTTC
d_gene: -; abundance: -; j_gene: TRBJ2-7; v_gene: TRBV5-4; CDR3aa: CASSFGEGPFYEQYF; CDR3nt: TGTGCCAGCAGCTTTGGTGAGGGACCCTTCTACGAGCAGTACTTC
d_gene: -; abundance: -; j_gene: TRBJ2-5; v_gene: TRBV28; CDR3aa: CASSPAIEGETQYF; CDR3nt: TGTGCCAGCAGTCCCGCGATCGAGGGAGAGACCCAGTACTTC
d_gene: TRBD2; abundance: -; j_gene: TRBJ2-7; v_gene: TRBV27; CDR3aa: CASSLGLDSYEQYF; CDR3nt: TGTGCCAGCAGCTTGGGACTAGACTCCTACGAGCAGTACTTC
d_gene: -; abundance: once; j_gene: TRBJ2-7; v_gene: TRBV16; CDR3aa: CASSQSGVLDEQYF; CDR3nt: TGTGCCAGCAGCCAATCGGGGGTCCTGGACGAGCAGTACTTC
d_gene: TRBD1; abundance: -; j_gene: TRBJ2-3; v_gene: TRBV27; CDR3aa: CASSLRTGVDTQYF; CDR3nt: TGTGCCAGCAGTTTAAGGACAGGGGTCGATACGCAGTATTTT
d_gene: -; abundance: -; j_gene: TRBJ2-5; v_gene: TRBV27; CDR3aa: CASSLDAGHETQYF; CDR3nt: TGTGCCAGCAGTTTAGATGCGGGACATGAGACCCAGTACTTC
d_gene: TRBD1; abundance: -; j_gene: TRBJ1-1; v_gene: TRBV6-5; CDR3aa: CASFSGTDTEAFF; CDR3nt: TGTGCCTCCTTCTCCGGGACAGACACTGAAGCTTTCTTT
d_gene: -; abundance: -; j_gene: TRBJ2-3; v_gene: TRBV9; CDR3aa: CASSVEGLSDTQYF; CDR3nt: TGTGCCAGCAGCGTTGAAGGTCTCTCAGATACGCAGTATTTT
d_gene: -; abundance: -; j_gene: TRBJ1-1; v_gene: TRBV27; CDR3aa: CASSFTRGGTEAFF; CDR3nt: TGTGCCAGCAGTTTTACTAGGGGAGGAACTGAAGCTTTCTTT
d_gene: -; abundance: -; j_gene: TRBJ2-7; v_gene: TRBV28; CDR3aa: CASSLFGTPTYEQYF; CDR3nt: TGTGCCAGCAGTTTGTTCGGGACACCGACCTACGAGCAGTACTTC
d_gene: -; abundance: once; j_gene: TRBJ2-6; v_gene: TRBV1; CDR3aa: CTSSQDGLARLSGANVLTF; CDR3nt: TGCACCAGCAGCCAAGATGGGCTAGCGCGTCTCTCTGGGGCCAACGTCCTGACTTTC
d_gene: -; abundance: -; j_gene: TRBJ2-4; v_gene: TRBV10-3; CDR3aa: CAISESARDGNIQYF; CDR3nt: TGTGCCATCAGTGAGTCGGCGAGGGATGGAAACATTCAGTACTTC
d_gene: TRBD1; abundance: -; j_gene: TRBJ2-5; v_gene: TRBV7-7; CDR3aa: CASSSAGTEPEETQYF; CDR3nt: TGTGCCAGCAGCTCGGCAGGGACAGAGCCTGAAGAGACCCAGTACTTC
d_gene: -; abundance: -; j_gene: TRBJ1-2; v_gene: TRBV16; CDR3aa: CASSQSTVSANYGYTF; CDR3nt: TGTGCCAGCAGCCAATCCACAGTGTCGGCTAACTATGGCTACACCTTC
d_gene: -; abundance: -; j_gene: TRBJ2-7; v_gene: TRBV5-1; CDR3aa: CASSWTSRSPYEQYF; CDR3nt: TGCGCCAGCAGCTGGACCAGTCGTTCCCCCTACGAGCAGTACTTC
d_gene: -; abundance: -; j_gene: TRBJ1-4; v_gene: TRBV2; CDR3aa: CASSEGAGRREKLFF; CDR3nt: TGTGCCAGCAGTGAGGGTGCAGGACGGAGGGAAAAACTGTTTTTT
d_gene: -; abundance: -; j_gene: TRBJ1-1; v_gene: TRBV29-1; CDR3aa: CSVGATSTEAFF; CDR3nt: TGCAGCGTTGGGGCGACTAGCACTGAAGCTTTCTTT
d_gene: TRBD1; abundance: -; j_gene: TRBJ2-7; v_gene: TRBV11-2; CDR3aa: CASSPLPGTDYEQYF; CDR3nt: TGTGCCAGCAGCCCGCTCCCCGGGACAGACTACGAGCAGTACTTC
d_gene: TRBD2; abundance: -; j_gene: TRBJ2-5; v_gene: TRBV30; CDR3aa: CAWTLAGVETQYF; CDR3nt: TGTGCCTGGACCCTAGCGGGGGTTGAGACCCAGTACTTC
d_gene: TRBD1; abundance: -; j_gene: TRBJ2-1; v_gene: TRBV10-3; CDR3aa: CAIRGDSPVNNEQFF; CDR3nt: TGTGCCATCAGGGGGGACAGCCCGGTAAACAATGAGCAGTTCTTC
d_gene: -; abundance: -; j_gene: TRBJ2-5; v_gene: TRBV7-9; CDR3aa: CASSLGWETQYF; CDR3nt: TGTGCCAGCAGCTTAGGGTGGGAGACCCAGTACTTC
d_gene: TRBD1; abundance: -; j_gene: TRBJ2-5; v_gene: TRBV27; CDR3aa: CASSSGTGGRETQYF; CDR3nt: TGTGCCAGCAGTTCGGGGACAGGGGGGAGGGAGACCCAGTACTTC
d_gene: -; abundance: once; j_gene: TRBJ2-1; v_gene: TRBV5-6; CDR3aa: CASSIPGLDYNEQFF; CDR3nt: TGTGCCAGCAGCATCCCGGGACTCGACTACAATGAGCAGTTCTTC
d_gene: TRBD2; abundance: -; j_gene: TRBJ2-7; v_gene: TRBV5-4; CDR3aa: CASTEGLAAYEQYF; CDR3nt: TGTGCCAGCACCGAGGGACTAGCGGCCTACGAGCAGTACTTC
d_gene: -; abundance: -; j_gene: TRBJ2-7; v_gene: TRBV9; CDR3aa: CASSVTTSSYEQYF; CDR3nt: TGTGCCAGCAGCGTAACTACAAGCTCCTACGAGCAGTACTTC
d_gene: -; abundance: few; j_gene: TRBJ2-7; v_gene: TRBV9; CDR3aa: CASSYATGNYEQYF; CDR3nt: TGTGCCAGCAGCTACGCGACGGGGAACTACGAGCAGTACTTC